This paragraph covers one TCR beta chain sequence. These data are taken from a study of Ad26.COV2.S vaccination and SARS-CoV-2 variants. Across the study: Intramuscular Ad26.COV2.S at 5x10^10 or 1x10^11 viral particles.

The repertoire was sequenced with immunoSEQ multiplex PCR; TCRdb's copy has only in-frame clones and lacks some. In the table there are roughly 390,000 clones, 80% to 90% of which are singletons. CDR3 length: 15 amino acids. The V and J ends lost 3 bases and 7 bases, in that order; junction bases with no gene match: 9. CDR1 and CDR2 (germline): KGHSH, LQKENI. Treatment described: over 15 received Ad26.COV2.S at low or high dose, single or two shots; about 5 received placebo; per-sample allocation not given. Day 63 after the first injection of vaccine or placebo was the sampling time. Boston supplied an adult donor aged 18-55 years.

The J gene is TRBJ2-1, the V gene TRBV18; 7 nucleotides match TRBD2. Sequencing used peripheral blood, obtained in a trial of Ad26.COV2.S vaccine versus placebo. The clonotype originates from a person aged 18-65 years who received the Ad26.COV2.S COVID-19 vaccine or a placebo. The CDR3 is CASSPRGRAENEQFF. Written as DNA, the CDR3 is TGTGCCAGCTCACCGCGGGGGAGGGCTGAGAATGAGCAGTTCTTC.